One sample yielded the 22 T cell receptor beta chains listed below, sequenced in a study of T cells in Graves' hyperthyroidism and ophthalmopathy. Amplification of TCR beta CDR3 regions was performed using RNA transcripts as template. A first-round RT-PCR of the TCR CDR3 used the HTBI primer set. MiXCR, run by TCRdb on the multiplex PCR reads, gives a single entry per CDR3 protein. The sample has 650,000 to 800,000 distinct CDR3 sequences; about 45% are singletons. Sequencing used peripheral blood or thyroid tissue (not recorded which). Source of these receptors: an adult man with Graves' disease, either hyperthyroidism or ophthalmopathy (not recorded which).

This clonotype occurred many times. V is TRBV19 and J is TRBJ1-5; no firm D call. The CDR3 has 12 amino acids. From germline, CDR1 is LNHDA and CDR2 SQIVND (reference sequence). With 5 bases removed from V and 7 bases from J, the gap between germline ends came to 9 bases. DNA for the CDR3: TGTGCCAGTAGTGACCGAGGGCAGCCCCAGCATTTT. This sequence encodes CASSDRGQPQHF.

V and J are TRBV20-1 and TRBJ1-2; D is undetermined. CDR3 size: 12 residues. Between the trimmed V and J ends, which lost 6 bases and 1 base, there was a span of 9 bases. CDR1 is DFQATT, CDR2 SNEGSKA, per germline (reference sequence). As DNA, the CDR3 is TGCAGTGCCCAGCACAGTAACTATGGCTACACCTTC. Translation gives CSAQHSNYGYTF.

This chain connects TRBV2 to TRBJ1-2, with D maybe TRBD1 (5 bases). Germline V gene sequence: CDR1 SNHLY, CDR2 FYNNEI. The CDR3 contains 11 residues. The germline V and J ends were trimmed by 7 bases and 6 bases, with 9 bases remaining between them. The CDR3 coding sequence is TGTGCCAGCACTCAGGGCGATGGCTACACCTTC. It specifies CASTQGDGYTF. The full variable domain, with the rest looked up from reference TRBV2 and TRBJ1-2, is EPEVTQTPSHQVTQMGQEVILRCVPISNHLYFYWYRQILGQKVEFLVSFYNNEISEKSEIFDDQFSVERPDGSNFTLKIRSTKLEDSAMYFCASTQGDGYTFGSGTRLTVV.

This clonotype has a handful of counts. The chain links TRBV9 to TRBJ1-6; D is perhaps TRBD1 (6 bases). Trimming shortened V by 0 bases and J by 6 bases, and 10 bases separated the two germline ends. CDR3 length: 15 residues. Looked up from germline, CDR1 is SGDLS and CDR2 is YYNGEE. The CDR3 sequence is CASSVAGQINSPLHF. The CDR3, as DNA: TGTGCCAGCAGCGTAGCCGGACAGATTAATTCACCCCTCCACTTT. Full variable domain (remainder filled in from reference TRBV9 and TRBJ1-6): DSGVTQTPKHLITATGQRVTLRCSPRSGDLSVYWYQQSLDQGLQFLIQYYNGEERAKGNILERFSAQQFPDLHSELNLSSLELGDSALYFCASSVAGQINSPLHFGNGTRLTVT.

V and J are TRBV7-8 and TRBJ1-6; D unresolved. V was cut by 4 bases and J by 7 bases, with 14 bases left in between. CDR1 SGHVS and CDR2 FQNEAQ come from the germline V gene. The CDR3 loop spans 15 amino acids. CDR3 loop: CASSSGRSANSPLHF. Written as DNA, the CDR3 is TGTGCCAGCAGCTCCGGAAGGTCCGCAAATTCACCCCTCCACTTT.

The chain recombines TRBV10-3 with TRBJ2-2, with D unresolved. CDR3 length: 12 amino acids. Germline CDR1 reads ENHRY; CDR2 reads SYGVKD. V lost 4 bases to trimming and J lost 1 base, with 1 base between them. Here the CDR3 reads CAISGNTGELFF. Here the CDR3 DNA reads TGTGCCATCAGTGGGAACACCGGGGAGCTGTTTTTT.

At least ten counts were recorded for this clonotype. V gene TRBV7-8 combines with J gene TRBJ2-2; no firm D call. The germline CDR1 and CDR2 sequences are SGHVS and FQNEAQ. The length of the CDR3 is 12 residues. Between the trimmed V and J ends, which lost 6 bases and 7 bases, there was a span of 9 bases. CDR3 loop: CASSKPDGELFF. The CDR3 coding sequence is TGTGCCAGCAGTAAGCCGGACGGGGAGCTGTTTTTT. The full variable domain, rest sourced from reference TRBV7-8 and TRBJ2-2, is GAGVSQSPRYKVAKRGQDVALRCDPISGHVSLFWYQQALGQGPEFLTYFQNEAQLDKSGLPSDRFFAERPEGSVSTLKIQRTQQEDSAVYLCASSKPDGELFFGEGSRLTVL.

The CDR3 spells CASSLKSGTVGYTF. The CDR3 nucleotides read TGTGCCAGCAGCTTAAAGTCAGGGACCGTCGGCTACACCTTC. This chain connects TRBV11-3 to TRBJ1-2; D perhaps matches TRBD1 (5 bases). The CDR3 spans 14 residues. CDR1 and CDR2 from the germline V gene are SGHNT and YENEEA. V lost 2 bases, J lost 8 bases, and 15 bases lay in between.

A remark on this clonotype: This could be a read error, since a much larger clone is one nucleotide away. The rearrangement uses TRBV2 and TRBJ1-5; D is undetermined. From germline, CDR1 is SNHLY and CDR2 FYNNEI. The length of the CDR3 is 15 residues. This CDR3 reads CASREDRLRNQPQHF. The CDR3 nucleotides read TGTGCCAGCAGGGAAGATCGCCTTCGGAATCAGCCCCAGCATTTT.

This chain joins TRBV6-5 and TRBJ2-5; maybe TRBD2 (5 bases). The CDR3 has 13 residues. CDR1 is MNHEY, CDR2 SVGAGI, per germline. Trimming cost V 2 bases and J 5 bases, with 9 bases left between them. CDR3: CASSYPGSETQYF. The CDR3, as DNA: TGTGCCAGCAGTTACCCGGGGTCCGAGACCCAGTACTTC.

Details on this clonotype: A single base separates this from a much larger clone, so it may be a read error. The chain has TRBV13 and TRBJ1-5; D might be TRBD1 (5 bases). The CDR3 is 13 amino acids. From germline, CDR1 is PRHDT and CDR2 FYEKMQ (reference sequence). V lost 11 bases and J 3 bases, leaving 14 bases between the germline ends. CDR3 in amino acids: CAAAGQFNQPQHF. The CDR3 DNA reads as TGTGCCGCAGCGGGGCAATTCAATCAGCCCCAGCATTTT.

The V gene is TRBV7-9, the J gene TRBJ1-2; D is uncertain. V shed 6 bases and J shed 2 bases, with 25 bases lying between them. Germline CDR1 is SEHNR and CDR2 is FQNEAQ (reference sequence). This CDR3 has 18 amino acids. As DNA, the CDR3 is TGTGCCAGCAGTTTTTTAGAGGGTAGGGAATTACCGAACTATGGCTACACCTTC. Translation gives CASSFLEGRELPNYGYTF.

About this clonotype: Since a much larger clone is just one base distant, this may be a read error. This chain connects TRBV29-1 to TRBJ1-1; TRBD1 is a possible D gene (5 bases). This CDR3 contains 14 residues. CDR1 and CDR2 (germline): SQVTM, ANQGSEA. The CDR3 sequence is CSGWQGNTNTGAFF. The CDR3 DNA reads TGCAGCGGTTGGCAGGGCAATACCAACACTGGAGCTTTCTTT.

This clonotype was detected a few times. The chain has TRBV6-6 and TRBJ1-4; tentative D call: TRBD1 (5 bases). In germline, CDR1 is MNHNY, CDR2 SVGAGI (reference sequence). The CDR3 runs to 14 residues. V was clipped by 6 bases and J by 7 bases, with 15 bases between them. In DNA, the CDR3 is TGTGCCAGCAGGGGGGGAGTAGGAACTGAAAAACTGTTTTTT. This encodes CASRGGVGTEKLFF.

This chain joins TRBV10-3 and TRBJ2-6, with D maybe TRBD1 (5 bases). CDR3 length: 13 residues. Per germline, CDR1 ENHRY and CDR2 SYGVKD. The V end lost 10 bases, the J end lost 4 bases, and 11 bases lay between the germline ends. Written as DNA, the CDR3 is TGTGCCACCAGGGCGGCGGGGGCCAACGTCCTGACTTTC. Translation gives CATRAAGANVLTF.

This chain joins TRBV2 and TRBJ1-1, with D possibly matching TRBD1 (5 bases). CDR1 SNHLY and CDR2 FYNNEI come from the germline V gene. The V end was cut by 5 bases, the J end by 0 bases, with 19 bases between. The length of the CDR3 is 17 residues. CDR3 sequence: CASSYYSTLTVNTEAFF. CDR3 coding DNA: TGTGCCAGCAGTTACTATTCGACCTTGACAGTGAACACTGAAGCTTTCTTT.

This clonotype was seen at least ten times. The CDR3 here is CASSVDAGTLLTEAFF. The CDR3 DNA is TGTGCCAGCAGCGTAGACGCAGGGACGCTCCTCACTGAAGCTTTCTTT. The chain links TRBV9 to TRBJ1-1, with D maybe TRBD1 (5 bases). Trimming took off 0 bases at V and 4 bases at J, with 16 bases between the two ends. Germline CDR1 SGDLS, CDR2 YYNGEE. CDR3 size: 16 residues.

In regard to this clonotype: The junction departs from the called germline gene at one end, perhaps through a read error. The chain links TRBV9 to TRBJ1-6, with D perhaps TRBD1 (5 bases). Germline V gives CDR1 SGDLS, CDR2 YYNGEE. This CDR3 region has 14 residues. The chain's CDR3 is CASRVEGTDSPLHF. CDR3 bases: TGTGCCAGCAGAGTAGAGGGGACGGACTCACCCCTCCACTTT.

This clonotype was counted many times. This rearrangement joins TRBV20-1 to TRBJ2-7; 9 bases fit TRBD1. There are 12 residues in the CDR3. V gave up 6 bases and J gave up 5 bases; unmatched junction bases: 5. In germline, CDR1 is DFQATT, CDR2 SNEGSKA (reference sequence). CDR3 sequence: CSAPGQGNEQYF. For the CDR3, the DNA is TGCAGTGCGCCGGGACAGGGCAACGAGCAGTACTTC.

There are many counts of this clonotype. The V and J genes are TRBV2 and TRBJ1-5, with D tentatively TRBD1 (5 bases). CDR1 and CDR2 (germline): SNHLY, FYNNEI. The length of the CDR3 is 15 residues. Trimming took off 6 bases at V and 1 base at J, with 13 bases between the two ends. Written as DNA, the CDR3 is TGTGCCAGCAGCGAGGGGCAGCTCAGCAATCAGCCCCAGCATTTT. Its translation: CASSEGQLSNQPQHF.

J is TRBJ2-7 and V is TRBV7-2, with D possibly matching TRBD2 (6 bases). V gave up 5 bases and J gave up 0 bases, with 20 bases separating them. The length of the CDR3 is 17 residues. The germline CDR1 and CDR2 sequences are SGHTA and FQGNSA. CDR3 sequence: CASSAASSALSSYEQYF. Written as DNA, the CDR3 is TGTGCCAGCAGCGCAGCATCTAGCGCCCTCAGCTCCTACGAGCAGTACTTC.

To note about this clonotype: At one of its ends the junction is not consistent with the germline gene, which may arise from a read error. The V and J genes are TRBV7-8 and TRBJ1-2, with TRBD1 identical over 7 bases. Germline V gene sequence: CDR1 SGHVS, CDR2 FQNEAQ. The CDR3 spans 17 residues. DNA of the CDR3: TGCGCCAGCAGCCAAGCGGCCGAGGGGGCGTGGGTATATGGCTACACCTTC. It translates to CASSQAAEGAWVYGYTF.